The clone carrying this TCR beta chain has a handful of counts. The antigen is undetermined. Clinicians diagnosed patients from clinical symptoms, serum thyroxine and TRAb, thyroid ultrasound and orbital computed tomography. The sample belongs to a study of T cells in Graves' hyperthyroidism and ophthalmopathy. Notes on the study in general: A model of 13 V-J features distinguished ophthalmopathy from stable hyperthyroidism. Also found in blood were most expanded thyroid clonotypes above 0.001.

It was RNA transcripts that yielded the amplified TCR beta CDR3 regions. The TCR CDR3 was amplified in a first-round RT-PCR using the HTBI primer set. MiXCR, applied by TCRdb to the multiplex PCR reads, yields one record per CDR3 protein. The data contain 340,000 or so distinct CDR3 sequences, 16% of them singletons. Germline CDR1 reads MDHEN; CDR2 reads SYDVKM. V dropped 2 bases and J dropped 3 bases, with 5 bases sitting between them. There are 12 residues in the CDR3. The source material was blood. This chain links TRBV28 with TRBJ2-7; D is uncertain. The receptor comes from a man aged 30-40 years with Graves' hyperthyroidism. This CDR3 reads CASSLKNYEQYF. The CDR3 DNA follows: TGTGCCAGCAGTTTAAAGAACTACGAGCAGTACTTC.